Shown below are 7 T cell receptor beta chains from a single sample sequenced in a study of regulatory T cells in long-lasting Graves disease. The time point here: newly diagnosed GD, antithyroid drugs for less than 3 months. Isolated PBMC RNA provided the starting material for the TCR library. Building the TCR beta libraries relied on iRepertoire HTBI primers, and CDR3 regions underwent Arm-PCR. From the multiplex PCR reads, TCRdb called clonotypes with MiXCR, one entry per CDR3 protein. The sample lists roughly 400,000 distinct CDR3 sequences, approximately 16% occurring once. The sample was also reused in another study, on T cells in Graves' hyperthyroidism and ophthalmopathy.

The specimen comprised peripheral blood mononuclear cells (PBMCs), sampled at new diagnosis, from a patient treated with antithyroid drugs. Receptors originate from a woman in her thirties or forties with Graves disease.

This clonotype was recorded at least ten times. The rearrangement joins TRBV3-1 to TRBJ2-1; weak D call: TRBD1 (6 bases). Germline lookup yields CDR1 LGHDT and CDR2 YNNKEL (reference sequence). With 5 bases removed from V and 2 bases from J, the gap between germline ends came to 16 bases. The CDR3 length is 16 residues. The DNA of the CDR3 is TGTGCCAGCAGCAAGCCCGGACAGAAAACCTACAATGAGCAGTTCTTC. Its protein product is CASSKPGQKTYNEQFF.

The rearrangement links TRBV20-1 to TRBJ2-5, with D unclear. This CDR3 has 11 amino acids. Germline values: CDR1 DFQATT, CDR2 SNEGSKA (reference sequence). Deletions cut 2 bases from V and 2 bases from J, with 3 bases between. The CDR3 coding sequence is TGCAGTGCTAGACAGCAAGAGACCCAGTACTTC. The encoded protein is CSARQQETQYF.

This clonotype appeared a few times. V and J are TRBV28 and TRBJ2-7, with D possibly being TRBD1 or TRBD2 (5 bases each). This CDR3 has 15 residues. The ends were cut back, 4 bases at V and 2 bases at J, with 15 bases in the middle. Germline values: CDR1 MDHEN, CDR2 SYDVKM. The CDR3 nucleotides read TGTGCCAGCAGTTCCTCAACGGGGCACCCCTACGAGCAGTACTTC. It specifies CASSSSTGHPYEQYF.

The chain recombines TRBV20-1 with TRBJ2-1; TRBD2 matches at 9 bases. The ends lost 2 bases at V and 7 bases at J; junction bases unmatched: 12. The CDR3 runs to 16 residues. The germline CDR1 and CDR2 sequences are DFQATT and SNEGSKA (reference sequence). In DNA, the CDR3 is TGCAGTGCTAGACGTAGGCGGGAGGGCCGTTATAATGAGCAGTTCTTC. Protein product: CSARRRREGRYNEQFF.

This clonotype was found many times. V usage is TRBV20-1 and J usage is TRBJ2-2; perhaps D is TRBD1 or TRBD2 (5 bases each). The CDR3 is made up of 14 amino acids. Deletions cut 1 base from V and 6 bases from J, with 12 bases between. In germline, CDR1 is DFQATT, CDR2 SNEGSKA (reference sequence). The CDR3 reads CSARVPQGAGELFF. In nucleotides, the CDR3 is TGCAGTGCTAGAGTACCCCAGGGAGCCGGGGAGCTGTTTTTT.

This clonotype was counted ten times or more. The rearrangement joins TRBV30 to TRBJ1-1; D ambiguous. This CDR3 has 14 residues. Between the trimmed V and J ends, which lost 0 bases and 6 bases, there was a span of 14 bases. Germline loops: CDR1 GTSNPN, CDR2 SVGIG (reference sequence). The DNA of the CDR3 is TGTGCCTGGAGTGTAGAAAATTCGGGTTCTGAAGCTTTCTTT. Protein sequence: CAWSVENSGSEAFF. Complete variable domain (other parts from reference TRBV30 and TRBJ1-1): SQTIHQWPATLVQPVGSPLSLECTVEGTSNPNLYWYRQAAGRGLQLLFYSVGIGQISSEVPQNLSASRPQDRQFILSSKKLLLSDSGFYLCAWSVENSGSEAFFGQGTRLTVV.

Notes on this clonotype: The junction shows a germline mismatch at one end, possibly a read error. The chain uses TRBV19 and TRBJ2-2; D might be TRBD2 (5 bases). This CDR3 comprises 13 residues. CDR1 and CDR2 (germline): LNHDA, SQIVND (reference sequence). The CDR3 DNA is TGTGCCAGTATCGCACCAAACACCGGGGAGCTGTTTTTC. It specifies CASIAPNTGELFF.